Listed below are T cell receptor beta chains from one sample, sequenced in a study of blood T cell repertoires in COVID-19. Clones were read by immunoSEQ multiplex PCR, and TCRdb kept only the in-frame ones, dropping some. The table records some 97,000 clones, more than 85% of them present only once. Sequencing input: peripheral blood. Receptor source: a man in his 60s with acute or convalescent COVID-19. CDR3s leave out the opening cysteine and the closing phenylalanine or tryptophan. The order of the fields is J gene, V gene, clone size, CDR3 protein. Size values are once, few and many counts, or a class for expanded clones, and some rows have none.

j_gene: TRBJ2-5; v_gene: TRBV30; abundance: NA; CDR3aa: AWSAAQTAFQETQY
j_gene: TRBJ1-3; v_gene: TRBV5-5; abundance: NA; CDR3aa: ASSFDRAAGNTIY
j_gene: TRBJ1-6; v_gene: TRBV11-2; abundance: once; CDR3aa: ASRGSGVTNSPLH
j_gene: TRBJ2-3; v_gene: TRBV5-1; abundance: NA; CDR3aa: ASSLGGGGDTQY
j_gene: TRBJ2-2; v_gene: TRBV5-4; abundance: NA; CDR3aa: ASSLELAGELF
j_gene: TRBJ2-2; v_gene: TRBV11-3; abundance: NA; CDR3aa: ASSLTRTTGELF
j_gene: TRBJ1-3; v_gene: TRBV19; abundance: NA; CDR3aa: ASKPGGEGNTIY
j_gene: TRBJ2-5; v_gene: TRBV5-1; abundance: NA; CDR3aa: ASSLEGDSFLETQY
j_gene: TRBJ1-1; v_gene: TRBV30; abundance: NA; CDR3aa: AWSVRGTEAF
j_gene: TRBJ2-5; v_gene: TRBV3-1/TRBV3-2; abundance: once; CDR3aa: ASSLRGGQETQY
j_gene: TRBJ2-1; v_gene: TRBV27; abundance: NA; CDR3aa: ASRLAGGGVQF
j_gene: TRBJ1-5; v_gene: TRBV6-5; abundance: NA; CDR3aa: ASGTGQGQPQH
j_gene: TRBJ1-1; v_gene: TRBV2; abundance: NA; CDR3aa: ASRTGGTNTEAF
j_gene: TRBJ1-5; v_gene: TRBV15; abundance: NA; CDR3aa: ATSGGIRGQVGQPQH
j_gene: TRBJ2-1; v_gene: TRBV5-1; abundance: few; CDR3aa: ASRLQGSNNEQF
j_gene: TRBJ2-1; v_gene: TRBV6-2/TRBV6-3; abundance: NA; CDR3aa: ASSSNRGGGWNEQF
j_gene: TRBJ1-6; v_gene: TRBV27; abundance: NA; CDR3aa: ASNLRTGTGSPLH
j_gene: TRBJ2-5; v_gene: TRBV9; abundance: NA; CDR3aa: ASSVARGHGETQY
j_gene: TRBJ1-1; v_gene: TRBV18; abundance: once; CDR3aa: ASSLYKNTEAF
j_gene: TRBJ2-1; v_gene: TRBV5-1; abundance: once; CDR3aa: ASSLRHGGRYNEQF
j_gene: TRBJ2-5; v_gene: TRBV10-3; abundance: NA; CDR3aa: AISEGTSGANLGETQY
j_gene: TRBJ1-4; v_gene: TRBV7-2; abundance: NA; CDR3aa: ASSSRQGAPEKLF
j_gene: TRBJ2-1; v_gene: TRBV5-6; abundance: NA; CDR3aa: ASSLGPTRGEQF
j_gene: TRBJ1-2; v_gene: TRBV4-2; abundance: NA; CDR3aa: ASSQEEQLGRNGYT
j_gene: TRBJ2-2; v_gene: TRBV18; abundance: NA; CDR3aa: ASSRSRTPLSNTGELF
j_gene: TRBJ1-2; v_gene: TRBV19; abundance: NA; CDR3aa: ASSPQGGRANYGYT
j_gene: TRBJ1-1; v_gene: TRBV7-2; abundance: NA; CDR3aa: ASSPGVVGFVTEAF
j_gene: TRBJ1-1; v_gene: TRBV19; abundance: NA; CDR3aa: ASSIQSEAF
j_gene: TRBJ2-1; v_gene: TRBV27; abundance: once; CDR3aa: ASSLWGQGHNEQF
j_gene: TRBJ1-1; v_gene: TRBV11-3; abundance: NA; CDR3aa: ASSLAHSASEAF
j_gene: TRBJ2-1; v_gene: TRBV27; abundance: NA; CDR3aa: ASSLQGAIVNEQF
j_gene: TRBJ2-2; v_gene: TRBV24-1; abundance: NA; CDR3aa: ATSDFRGLSGELF
j_gene: TRBJ2-1; v_gene: TRBV4-1; abundance: NA; CDR3aa: ASSQEWNRGNEQF
j_gene: TRBJ2-5; v_gene: TRBV2; abundance: NA; CDR3aa: ASSEDRGRETQY
j_gene: TRBJ2-2; v_gene: TRBV9; abundance: NA; CDR3aa: ASSAVDRDTGELF